The source of this T cell receptor beta chain is a study of CD8 T cells in ankylosing spondylitis. General study findings and limits: Clones tied to disease were said to be significantly enriched in matched ankylosing spondylitis synovial fluid.

In making TCR beta libraries, quantitative 5'-RACE with molecular barcodes was used. MiXCR was run by TCRdb on the 5' RACE reads, yielding one entry per CDR3 protein. The table has about 130,000 distinct CDR3 sequences, 6% to 8.5% seen once. In its sample, this clonotype was seen many times. Antigen: not known. This TCR came from a female donor with ankylosing spondylitis or in good health (not recorded which). The specimen was blood, either unsorted or a sorted T cell fraction (not recorded which).

The CDR3 DNA sequence: TGCAGTGCTAAGGACCTAGGACGGTACTACGAGCAGTACTTC. Protein product: CSAKDLGRYYEQYF. The chain links TRBV20-1 to TRBJ2-7; no firm D call. The CDR3 has 14 amino acids. Germline V gene lookup returns CDR1 DFQATT and CDR2 SNEGSKA (reference sequence). Trimming took 4 bases from V and 3 from J, leaving 16 bases between them.